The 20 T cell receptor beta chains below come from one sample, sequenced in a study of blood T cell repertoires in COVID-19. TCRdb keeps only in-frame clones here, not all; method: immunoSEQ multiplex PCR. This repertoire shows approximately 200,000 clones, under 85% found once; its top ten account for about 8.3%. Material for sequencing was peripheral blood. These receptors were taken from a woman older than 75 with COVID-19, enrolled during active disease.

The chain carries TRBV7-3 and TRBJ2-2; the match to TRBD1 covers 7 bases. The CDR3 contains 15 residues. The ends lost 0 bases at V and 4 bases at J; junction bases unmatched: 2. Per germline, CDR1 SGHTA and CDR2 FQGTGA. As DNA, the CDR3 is TGTGCCAGCAGCTTAACTCAGGGGGTCACCGGGGAGCTGTTTTTT. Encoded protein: CASSLTQGVTGELFF.

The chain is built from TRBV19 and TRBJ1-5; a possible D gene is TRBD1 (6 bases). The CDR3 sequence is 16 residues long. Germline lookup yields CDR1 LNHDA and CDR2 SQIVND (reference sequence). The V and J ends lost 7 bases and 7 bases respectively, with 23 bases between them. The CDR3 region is CASTSLPDRQRQPQHF. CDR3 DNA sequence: TGTGCCAGTACCTCCTTGCCCGACAGGCAACGCCAGCCCCAGCATTTT.

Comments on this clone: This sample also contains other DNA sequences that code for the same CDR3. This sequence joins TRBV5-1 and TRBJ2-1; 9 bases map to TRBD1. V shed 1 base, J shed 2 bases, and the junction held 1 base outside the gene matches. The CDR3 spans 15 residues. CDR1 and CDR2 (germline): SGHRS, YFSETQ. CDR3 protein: CASSLTGGPYNEQFF. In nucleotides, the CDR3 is TGCGCCAGCAGCTTGACAGGGGGCCCCTACAATGAGCAGTTCTTC.

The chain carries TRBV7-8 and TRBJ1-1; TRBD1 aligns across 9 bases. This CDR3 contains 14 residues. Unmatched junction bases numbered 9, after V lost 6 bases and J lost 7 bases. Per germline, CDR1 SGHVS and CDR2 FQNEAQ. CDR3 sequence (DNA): TGTGCCAGCAGTTCCTGGACAGGGGCTAGTGAAGCTTTCTTT. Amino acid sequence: CASSSWTGASEAFF.

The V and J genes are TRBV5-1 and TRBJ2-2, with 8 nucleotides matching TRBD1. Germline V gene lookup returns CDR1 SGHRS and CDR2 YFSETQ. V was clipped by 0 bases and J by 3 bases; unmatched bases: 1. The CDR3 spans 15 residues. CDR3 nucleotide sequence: TGCGCCAGCAGCTTGGGGACAGGGTACACCGGGGAGCTGTTTTTT. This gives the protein CASSLGTGYTGELFF. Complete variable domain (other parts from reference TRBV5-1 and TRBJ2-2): KAGVTQTPRYLIKTRGQQVTLSCSPISGHRSVSWYQQTPGQGLQFLFEYFSETQRNKGNFPGRFSGRQFSNSRSEMNVSTLELGDSALYLCASSLGTGYTGELFFGEGSRLTVL.

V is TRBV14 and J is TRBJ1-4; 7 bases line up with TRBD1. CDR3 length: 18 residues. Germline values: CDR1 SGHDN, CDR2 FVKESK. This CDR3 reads CGGPNPVYTGATNEKLFF. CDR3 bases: TGTGGAGGGCCAAACCCCGTTTATACAGGGGCAACTAATGAAAAACTGTTTTTT.

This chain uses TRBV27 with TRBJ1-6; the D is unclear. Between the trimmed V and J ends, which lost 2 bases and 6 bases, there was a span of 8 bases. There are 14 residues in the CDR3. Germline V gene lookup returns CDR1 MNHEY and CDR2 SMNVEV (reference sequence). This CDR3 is CASSLGQINSPLHF. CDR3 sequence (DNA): TGTGCCAGCAGTTTAGGGCAGATTAATTCACCCCTCCACTTT.

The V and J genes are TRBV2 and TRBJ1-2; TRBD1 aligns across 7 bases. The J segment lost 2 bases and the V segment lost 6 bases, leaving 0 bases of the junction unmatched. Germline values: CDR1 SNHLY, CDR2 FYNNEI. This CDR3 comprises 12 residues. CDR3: CASRGQNYGYTF. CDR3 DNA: TGTGCCAGCAGGGGACAGAACTATGGCTACACCTTC.

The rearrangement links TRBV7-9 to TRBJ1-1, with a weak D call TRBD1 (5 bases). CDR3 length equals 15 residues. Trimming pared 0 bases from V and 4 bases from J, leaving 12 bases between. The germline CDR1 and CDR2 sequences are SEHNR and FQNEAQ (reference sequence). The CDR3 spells CASSLAGVVSTEAFF. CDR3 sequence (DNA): TGTGCCAGCAGCTTAGCAGGGGTCGTTTCCACTGAAGCTTTCTTT.

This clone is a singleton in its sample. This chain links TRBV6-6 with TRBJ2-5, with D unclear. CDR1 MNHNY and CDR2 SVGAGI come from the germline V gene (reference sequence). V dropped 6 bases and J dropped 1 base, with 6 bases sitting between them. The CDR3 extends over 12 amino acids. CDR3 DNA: TGTGCCAGCAGCCAGGCCCAAGAGACCCAGTACTTC. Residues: CASSQAQETQYF.

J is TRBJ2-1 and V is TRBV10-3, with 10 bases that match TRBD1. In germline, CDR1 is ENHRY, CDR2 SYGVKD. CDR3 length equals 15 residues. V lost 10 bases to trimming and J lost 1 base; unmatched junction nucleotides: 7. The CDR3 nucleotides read TGTGCCAGCCTGGGACAGGGGTCGTCCTACAATGAGCAGTTCTTC. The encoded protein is CASLGQGSSYNEQFF.

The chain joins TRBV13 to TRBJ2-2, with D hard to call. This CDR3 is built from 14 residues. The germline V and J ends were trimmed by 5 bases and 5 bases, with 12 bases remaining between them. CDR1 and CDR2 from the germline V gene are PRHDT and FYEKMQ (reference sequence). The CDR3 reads CASSLRVTTGELFF. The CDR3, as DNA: TGTGCCAGCAGCCTCCGTGTGACAACCGGGGAGCTGTTTTTT.

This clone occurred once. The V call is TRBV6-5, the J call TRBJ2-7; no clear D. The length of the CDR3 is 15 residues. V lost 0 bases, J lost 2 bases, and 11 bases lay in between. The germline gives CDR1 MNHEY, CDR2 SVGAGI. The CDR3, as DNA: TGTGCCAGCAGTTACTCTCGCGGCGGAACCTACGAGCAGTACTTC. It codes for CASSYSRGGTYEQYF.

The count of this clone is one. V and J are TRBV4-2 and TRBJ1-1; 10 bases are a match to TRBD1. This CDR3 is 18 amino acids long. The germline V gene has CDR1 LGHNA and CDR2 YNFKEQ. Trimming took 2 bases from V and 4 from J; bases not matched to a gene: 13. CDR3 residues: CASSQTTGGAWGGTEAFF. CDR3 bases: TGTGCCAGCAGCCAAACGACAGGGGGCGCGTGGGGTGGCACTGAAGCTTTCTTT.

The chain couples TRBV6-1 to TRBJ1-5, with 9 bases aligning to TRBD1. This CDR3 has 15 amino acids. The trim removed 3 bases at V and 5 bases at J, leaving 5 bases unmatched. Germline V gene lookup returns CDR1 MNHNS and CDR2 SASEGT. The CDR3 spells CASSDGDRVHQPQHF. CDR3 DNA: TGTGCCAGCAGTGATGGGGACAGGGTTCATCAGCCCCAGCATTTT.

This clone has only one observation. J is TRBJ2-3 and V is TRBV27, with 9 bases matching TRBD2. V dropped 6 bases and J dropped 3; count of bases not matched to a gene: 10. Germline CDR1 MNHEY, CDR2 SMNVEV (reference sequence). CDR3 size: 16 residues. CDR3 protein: CASSIQRGAITDTQYF. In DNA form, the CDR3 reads TGTGCCAGCAGCATACAGCGGGGGGCGATTACAGATACGCAGTATTTT.

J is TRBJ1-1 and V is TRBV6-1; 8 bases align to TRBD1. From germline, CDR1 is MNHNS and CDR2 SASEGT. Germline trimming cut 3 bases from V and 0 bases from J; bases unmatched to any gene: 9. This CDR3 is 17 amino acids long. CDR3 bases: TGTGCCAGCAGTGAGCACCTGACAGGGGCCTTGAACACTGAAGCTTTCTTT. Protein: CASSEHLTGALNTEAFF.

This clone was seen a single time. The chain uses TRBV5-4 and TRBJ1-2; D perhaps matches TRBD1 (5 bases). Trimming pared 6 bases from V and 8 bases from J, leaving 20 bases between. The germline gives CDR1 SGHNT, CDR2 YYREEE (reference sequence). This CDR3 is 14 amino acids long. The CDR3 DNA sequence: TGTGCCAGCACCCTCCGGTCCGCGGGGCACGGCTACACCTTC. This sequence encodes CASTLRSAGHGYTF.

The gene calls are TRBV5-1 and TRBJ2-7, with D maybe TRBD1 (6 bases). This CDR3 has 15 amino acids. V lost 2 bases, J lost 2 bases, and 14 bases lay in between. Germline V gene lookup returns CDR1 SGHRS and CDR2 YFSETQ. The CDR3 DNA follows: TGCGCCAGCAGCTTCCGGCAGGGGCCTGCCTACGAGCAGTACTTC. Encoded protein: CASSFRQGPAYEQYF.

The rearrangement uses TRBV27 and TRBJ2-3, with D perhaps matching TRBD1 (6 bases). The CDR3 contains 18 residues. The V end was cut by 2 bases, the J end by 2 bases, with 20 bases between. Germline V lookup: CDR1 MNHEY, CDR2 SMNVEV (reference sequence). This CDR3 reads CASSLVTGGRGPTDTQYF. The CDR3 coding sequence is TGTGCCAGCAGTTTAGTAACTGGTGGCAGGGGCCCCACAGATACGCAGTATTTT.